What follows are 23 T cell receptor beta chains derived from one specimen sequenced in a study of blood T cell repertoires in COVID-19. Generated by immunoSEQ multiplex PCR, the TCRdb table keeps only in-frame clones and is missing some. The sample consists of roughly 75,000 clones, 75% to 90% of them appearing once. Sequencing was done on a sample of peripheral blood. These receptors originate from an elderly man with COVID-19, enrolled during active disease.

The chain recombines TRBV19 with TRBJ1-2, with a weak D call TRBD1 (6 bases). The ends were cut back, 9 bases at V and 8 bases at J, with 16 bases in the middle. The V gene's germline CDR1 is LNHDA and CDR2 SQIVND (reference sequence). This CDR3 is 12 amino acids long. This CDR3 is CASTRGLEGYTF. The CDR3, as DNA: TGTGCCAGCACGCGGGGGCTCGAGGGCTACACCTTC.

Comments on this clone: At the DNA level, this CDR3 is encoded by other sequences in the same sample as well. The CDR3 loop reads CASSFLSGTDTQYF. The CDR3 DNA follows: TGTGCCAGCAGTTTTTTATCGGGCACAGATACGCAGTATTTT. The chain couples TRBV28 to TRBJ2-3; D call uncertain. V shed 3 bases and J shed 1 base, with 8 bases lying between them. This CDR3 contains 14 residues. CDR1 and CDR2 from the germline V gene are MDHEN and SYDVKM. Full variable domain (rest looked up from reference TRBV28 and TRBJ2-3): DVKVTQSSRYLVKRTGEKVFLECVQDMDHENMFWYRQDPGLGLRLIYFSYDVKMKEKGDIPEGYSVSREKKERFSLILESASTNQTSMYLCASSFLSGTDTQYFGPGTRLTVL.

The chain couples TRBV2 to TRBJ1-1, with 8 bases fitting TRBD1. Per germline, CDR1 SNHLY and CDR2 FYNNEI. V was clipped by 5 bases and J by 0 bases; unmatched bases: 5. This CDR3 region has 15 residues. The CDR3: CASSNRQGLNTEAFF. In nucleotides, the CDR3 is TGTGCCAGCAGTAATCGACAGGGGCTGAACACTGAAGCTTTCTTT.

This clone was seen only once. This rearrangement joins TRBV5-4 to TRBJ1-3; TRBD1 aligns across 9 bases. CDR3 length: 14 amino acids. Germline-derived CDR1 and CDR2 are SGHNT and YYREEE (reference sequence). V shed 4 bases and J 4 bases; nucleotides not matched to a gene: 3. The CDR3 reads CASSRDRVGNTIYF. The CDR3 nucleotides read TGTGCCAGCAGCCGGGACAGGGTCGGAAACACCATATATTTT. Full variable domain (outside the CDR3, taken from reference TRBV5-4 and TRBJ1-3): ETGVTQSPTHLIKTRGQQVTLRCSSQSGHNTVSWYQQALGQGPQFIFQYYREEENGRGNFPPRFSGLQFPNYSSELNVNALELDDSALYLCASSRDRVGNTIYFGEGSWLTVV.

The V gene is TRBV7-2, the J gene TRBJ1-1; 8 bases are a match to TRBD1. Trimming removed 5 bases from V and 5 bases from J; junction bases left unmatched: 7. The CDR3 loop spans 14 amino acids. Germline loops: CDR1 SGHTA, CDR2 FQGNSA. CDR3 protein: CASSPGRGRTEAFF. As DNA, the CDR3 is TGTGCCAGCAGCCCGGGCAGGGGGCGGACTGAAGCTTTCTTT.

The CDR3 loop is CASSLEEGSGNTEAFF. The CDR3 DNA follows: TGTGCCAGCAGCTTGGAAGAGGGATCGGGAAACACTGAAGCTTTCTTT. The rearrangement joins TRBV5-6 to TRBJ1-1; D unclear. The CDR3 loop spans 16 amino acids. Trimming removed 0 bases at V and 2 bases at J, with 14 bases between. The germline gives CDR1 SGHDT, CDR2 YYEEEE.

The V gene is TRBV5-1, the J gene TRBJ1-3; 10 bases agree with TRBD1. With V trimmed by 6 bases and J by 4 bases, 10 bases remained unmatched. Germline V CDR1 and CDR2: SGHRS, YFSETQ. The CDR3 sequence is 16 residues long. The CDR3 loop reads CASTEAGTGDGNTIYF. The CDR3 nucleotides are TGCGCCAGCACCGAAGCCGGGACAGGGGACGGAAACACCATATATTTT.

V gene TRBV9 combines with J gene TRBJ1-3; 7 bases align to TRBD1. J lost 4 bases, V lost 3 bases, and 7 bases had no gene match. The CDR3 has 15 amino acids. CDR1 and CDR2 from the germline V gene are SGDLS and YYNGEE. CDR3 DNA sequence: TGTGCCAGCAGCGCTGGGGACAGTAACGGAAACACCATATATTTT. As protein: CASSAGDSNGNTIYF.

The sample holds a few counts of this clone. The chain employs TRBV3-1 (or the pseudogene TRBV3-2) and TRBJ1-1, with D maybe TRBD1 (5 bases). CDR3 length equals 13 residues. The V gene lost 7 bases and the J gene lost 4 bases, with 13 bases spanning the gap. Germline lookup yields CDR1 LGHDT and CDR2 YNNKEL (reference sequence). This chain's CDR3 is CASNGGVGTEAFF. In DNA, the CDR3 is TGTGCCAGCAACGGGGGGGTGGGCACTGAAGCTTTCTTT.

The chain combines TRBV6-6 with TRBJ1-5; the D is unclear. Trimming shortened V by 5 bases and J by 4 bases, and 6 bases separated the two germline ends. The CDR3 runs to 12 residues. Germline CDR1 and CDR2: MNHNY and SVGAGI (reference sequence). The CDR3 loop is CASSEINQPQHF. The CDR3 nucleotides are TGTGCCAGCAGTGAGATAAATCAGCCCCAGCATTTT.

The chain is built from TRBV11-2 and TRBJ2-2, with D hard to call. CDR3 length: 14 amino acids. Germline loops: CDR1 SGHAT, CDR2 FQNNGV. Trimming removed 3 bases from V and 3 bases from J, with 8 bases in between. Here the CDR3 DNA reads TGTGCCAGCAGCTTTGTGGCTGACACCGGGGAGCTGTTTTTT. It specifies CASSFVADTGELFF.

This clone has a handful of counts. The chain joins TRBV7-9 to TRBJ1-1; D may be TRBD1 (6 bases). Germline V CDR1 and CDR2: SEHNR, FQNEAQ (reference sequence). V lost 4 bases to trimming and J lost 6 bases, with 18 bases between them. The CDR3 covers 15 residues. CDR3 DNA: TGTGCCAGCAGCTCCGGACAGACTTTTGGCGCTGAAGCTTTCTTT. Translating it yields CASSSGQTFGAEAFF. The full variable domain, in which reference TRBV7-9 and TRBJ1-1 provide the parts outside the CDR3, is DTGVSQNPRHKITKRGQNVTFRCDPISEHNRLYWYRQTLGQGPEFLTYFQNEAQLEKSRLLSDRFSAERPKGSFSTLEIQRTEQGDSAMYLCASSSGQTFGAEAFFGQGTRLTVV.

The chain has TRBV7-9 and TRBJ2-7; 7 positions agree with TRBD1. The CDR3 length is 14 residues. The V and J ends lost 5 bases and 1 base, in that order; junction bases with no gene match: 5. Germline lookup yields CDR1 SEHNR and CDR2 FQNEAQ (reference sequence). The CDR3 nucleotides read TGTGCCAGCAGCCCCCGACAGGGATCCTACGAGCAGTACTTC. The encoded protein is CASSPRQGSYEQYF.

There are a few counts of this clone. The V and J genes are TRBV9 and TRBJ2-2; maybe TRBD1 (6 bases). From germline, CDR1 is SGDLS and CDR2 YYNGEE. V lost 4 bases and J lost 7, with 11 bases in between. The CDR3 is 13 residues long. The CDR3 sequence: CASSQQGIGELFF. In DNA, the CDR3 is TGTGCCAGCAGCCAACAGGGAATCGGGGAGCTGTTTTTT.

V usage is TRBV14 and J usage is TRBJ2-7; TRBD2 is a possible D gene (5 bases). Per germline, CDR1 SGHDN and CDR2 FVKESK. The CDR3 is made up of 11 amino acids. With 4 bases removed from V and 4 bases from J, the gap between germline ends came to 5 bases. DNA of the CDR3: TGTGCCAGCAGCCGAGGGTACGAGCAGTACTTC. This codes for CASSRGYEQYF.

The chain is built from TRBV11-2 and TRBJ1-4; D unclear. The CDR3 consists of 16 residues. Germline V gives CDR1 SGHAT, CDR2 FQNNGV. V lost 1 base, J lost 0 bases, and 9 bases lay in between. The CDR3 region has the DNA TGTGCCAGCAGCTTAGCCGGCGGTGCAACTAATGAAAAACTGTTTTTT. This sequence encodes CASSLAGGATNEKLFF.

This rearrangement joins TRBV9 to TRBJ1-4, with a tentative D call TRBD1 (6 bases). The V gene lost 4 bases and the J gene lost 0 bases, with 13 bases spanning the gap. Germline V gene sequence: CDR1 SGDLS, CDR2 YYNGEE. CDR3 length: 16 amino acids. CDR3 DNA: TGTGCCAGCAGCATCGGACAGCATGCAACTAATGAAAAACTGTTTTTT. It codes for CASSIGQHATNEKLFF.

This rearrangement joins TRBV9 to TRBJ1-1; maybe TRBD1 (5 bases). This CDR3 is built from 14 residues. Germline CDR1 reads SGDLS; CDR2 reads YYNGEE. The ends were cut back, 0 bases at V and 6 bases at J, with 12 bases in the middle. The CDR3 coding sequence is TGTGCCAGCAGCGTAGGTCAGGGTTTCTCTGAAGCTTTCTTT. Amino acids: CASSVGQGFSEAFF.

The chain has TRBV5-6 and TRBJ1-1; 8 positions agree with TRBD1. The V segment lost 0 bases and the J segment 8 bases; nucleotides outside the gene matches: 12. Germline V lookup: CDR1 SGHDT, CDR2 YYEEEE. This CDR3 has 16 amino acids. The CDR3 loop is CASSLGRGRGDFEAFF. The CDR3 DNA reads TGTGCCAGCAGCTTGGGCAGGGGGCGCGGGGACTTCGAAGCTTTCTTT. Together with reference TRBV5-6 and TRBJ1-1, the CDR3 gives the full variable domain: DAGVTQSPTHLIKTRGQQVTLRCSPKSGHDTVSWYQQALGQGPQFIFQYYEEEERQRGNFPDRFSGHQFPNYSSELNVNALLLGDSALYLCASSLGRGRGDFEAFFGQGTRLTVV.

The rearrangement uses TRBV3-1 (or the pseudogene TRBV3-2) and TRBJ2-1, with 7 bases identical to TRBD1. Germline-derived CDR1 and CDR2 are LGHDT and YNNKEL (reference sequence). Losses at the gene ends were 3 bases for V and 16 bases for J; bases not matched to a gene: 6. The CDR3 is 11 residues long. The CDR3 nucleotides are TGTGCCAGCAGCCAGTCGGACAGGAAATTCTTC. Protein sequence: CASSQSDRKFF.

This clone was seen just once. This chain connects TRBV19 to TRBJ1-3, with 12 bases that match TRBD1. Germline V gene sequence: CDR1 LNHDA, CDR2 SQIVND (reference sequence). The CDR3 covers 17 residues. V was clipped by 4 bases and J by 0 bases; unmatched bases: 4. Here the CDR3 DNA reads TGTGCCAGTAGTAAGGGACAGGGGGCTATCTCTGGAAACACCATATATTTT. Amino acid sequence: CASSKGQGAISGNTIYF. Complete variable domain (other parts from reference TRBV19 and TRBJ1-3): DGGITQSPKYLFRKEGQNVTLSCEQNLNHDAMYWYRQDPGQGLRLIYYSQIVNDFQKGDIAEGYSVSREKKESFPLTVTSAQKNPTAFYLCASSKGQGAISGNTIYFGEGSWLTVV.

The chain combines TRBV5-4 with TRBJ1-2; 7 nucleotides match TRBD1. This CDR3 spans 14 amino acids. Germline CDR1 and CDR2: SGHNT and YYREEE (reference sequence). Trimming at V came to 10 bases and at J to 4 bases, leaving 13 bases not matched to a gene. The CDR3 DNA sequence: TGTGCCGCAGGGGGGCCCCAGGGGGGCTATGGCTACACCTTC. Protein sequence: CAAGGPQGGYGYTF. Using reference TRBV5-4 and TRBJ1-2 for the parts outside the CDR3, the full variable domain is ETGVTQSPTHLIKTRGQQVTLRCSSQSGHNTVSWYQQALGQGPQFIFQYYREEENGRGNFPPRFSGLQFPNYSSELNVNALELDDSALYLCAAGGPQGGYGYTFGSGTRLTVV.

The chain recombines TRBV24-1 with TRBJ1-2; possibly TRBD1 for D (6 bases). Per the germline V gene, CDR1 is KGHDR and CDR2 is SFDVKD. The length of the CDR3 is 14 residues. Trimming cost V 3 bases and J 4 bases, with 11 bases left between them. The CDR3 region is CATSDTGMSYGYTF. The CDR3 coding sequence is TGTGCCACCAGTGATACAGGGATGAGCTATGGCTACACCTTC.